The 28 T cell receptor beta chains in this list originate from one sample, sequenced in a study of blood T cell repertoires in COVID-19 (dated by TCRdb to 2020 to 2022). To prepare the library, the immunoSEQ multiplex PCR assay was applied. TCRdb stores this immuneACCESS table with in-frame sequences only. Part of the clones is absent; in the studies checked, under half of the shortfall reflects unresolved V genes, and no reason is known for the rest. The sample table holds about 270,000 clones, of which roughly 90% were seen once. The ten largest clones represent roughly 2.1% of the sample. The specimen was PBMCs or T cells enriched from blood (not recorded which). Source of these receptors: a woman aged 40 to 55 with acute COVID-19.

This clone was detected a few times. The chain combines TRBV24-1 with TRBJ1-5, with no clear D. Trimming left V 3 bases short and J 8 bases short, with 19 bases between. The CDR3 spans 16 residues. CDR1 and CDR2 (germline): KGHDR, SFDVKD. CDR3 coding DNA: TGTGCCACCAGTGATGCGACTGTGGCCGCAATGGAGCCCCAGCATTTT. The encoded protein is CATSDATVAAMEPQHF.

This clone was observed once. The chain combines TRBV7-9 with TRBJ2-2; possibly TRBD2 for D (5 bases). This CDR3 is built from 12 residues. V was pared by 3 bases and J by 6 bases, with 5 bases between. CDR1 and CDR2 (germline): SEHNR, FQNEAQ (reference sequence). Here the CDR3 DNA reads TGTGCCAGCAGCTTGAGGGCCGGGGAGCTGTTTTTT. Encoded protein: CASSLRAGELFF.

V is TRBV30 and J is TRBJ2-7; 12 bases fit TRBD1. With V trimmed by 3 bases and J by 0 bases, 0 bases remained unmatched. Germline CDR1 and CDR2: GTSNPN and SVGIG (reference sequence). This CDR3 contains 14 residues. The CDR3 sequence: CAWRGQGASYEQYF. The DNA of the CDR3 is TGTGCCTGGAGGGGACAGGGGGCCTCCTACGAGCAGTACTTC. Supplemented by reference TRBV30 and TRBJ2-7, the full variable domain reads SQTIHQWPATLVQPVGSPLSLECTVEGTSNPNLYWYRQAAGRGLQLLFYSVGIGQISSEVPQNLSASRPQDRQFILSSKKLLLSDSGFYLCAWRGQGASYEQYFGPGTRLTVT.

The genes are TRBV2 and TRBJ1-2, with a tentative D call TRBD1 (6 bases). The CDR3 runs 17 residues. V lost 2 bases and J 1 base, leaving 17 bases between the germline ends. The germline gives CDR1 SNHLY, CDR2 FYNNEI. This CDR3 reads CASSERGGSNFNYGYTF. CDR3 in DNA: TGTGCCAGCAGTGAAAGGGGGGGCAGCAATTTTAACTATGGCTACACCTTC.

This clone was observed a single time. The chain uses TRBV2 and TRBJ1-1; no clear D. The V gene lost 3 bases and the J gene lost 5 bases, with 10 bases spanning the gap. Germline V gene sequence: CDR1 SNHLY, CDR2 FYNNEI. CDR3 length: 13 residues. The CDR3 sequence is CASSDEGWTEAFF. The CDR3 coding sequence is TGTGCCAGCAGTGACGAGGGTTGGACTGAAGCTTTCTTT.

About this clone: Other DNA sequences in the sample encode the same CDR3. DNA for the CDR3: TGTGCCAGCAGCCCCGGGACAGGGTATGGCTACACCTTC. Translated: CASSPGTGYGYTF. This sequence joins TRBV28 and TRBJ1-2; 9 nucleotides match TRBD1. J gave up 5 bases and V 6 bases, and 4 bases lay outside the gene matches. CDR1 is MDHEN, CDR2 SYDVKM, per germline. The CDR3 extends over 13 amino acids.

This clone turned up a few times. The chain combines TRBV21-1 with TRBJ2-5; whether TRBD1, the table's D call, matches the DNA was not checked. TRBV21-1 is recorded as a pseudogene. The CDR3 runs 17 residues. CDR3 amino acids: CASGPPQGEDYQETQYF. The CDR3 DNA sequence: TGTGCCAGCGGACCCCCCCAGGGGGAAGATTACCAAGAGACCCAGTACTTC.

This chain connects TRBV6-5 to TRBJ1-1; perhaps TRBD1 as D (5 bases). Germline V gene sequence: CDR1 MNHEY, CDR2 SVGAGI. V was pared by 5 bases and J by 3 bases, with 16 bases between. The CDR3 length is 15 residues. This chain's CDR3 is CASSTPRAGDTEAFF. CDR3 nucleotide sequence: TGTGCCAGCAGTACCCCTCGAGCGGGGGACACTGAAGCTTTCTTT.

The V and J genes are TRBV5-1 and TRBJ1-2; 11 bases match TRBD1. CDR1 and CDR2 from the germline V gene are SGHRS and YFSETQ. V lost 4 bases, J lost 6 bases, and 5 bases stayed unmatched. This CDR3 is built from 14 residues. As DNA, the CDR3 is TGCGCCAGCAGCGCCGGGACAGGGGGACATGGCTACACCTTC. Protein sequence: CASSAGTGGHGYTF.

The chain uses TRBV18 and TRBJ1-5; maybe TRBD1 (6 bases). The V and J ends lost 4 bases and 4 bases respectively, with 17 bases between them. The CDR3 runs 16 residues. Germline lookup yields CDR1 KGHSH and CDR2 LQKENI. CDR3 DNA sequence: TGTGCCAGCTCACTTACTCAGGGGTCACAAAATCAGCCCCAGCATTTT. Translating it yields CASSLTQGSQNQPQHF.

J is TRBJ2-7 and V is TRBV29-1; a possible D gene is TRBD2 (6 bases). The germline gives CDR1 SQVTM, CDR2 ANQGSEA. The length of the CDR3 is 11 residues. V lost 7 bases and J lost 5, with 12 bases in between. The CDR3 sequence: CSGLGLDEQYF. The DNA of the CDR3 is TGCAGCGGGTTGGGACTCGACGAGCAGTACTTC.

This chain uses TRBV12-3 or TRBV12-4 with TRBJ1-2, with D hard to call. The CDR3 sequence is 11 residues long. V lost 7 bases and J lost 0, with 3 bases in between. The CDR3 DNA is TGTGCCAGCACTACTAACTATGGCTACACCTTC. It specifies CASTTNYGYTF.

The rearrangement uses TRBV29-1 and TRBJ2-3; D perhaps matches TRBD2 (6 bases). Germline lookup yields CDR1 SQVTM and CDR2 ANQGSEA. V dropped 6 bases and J dropped 9 bases, with 16 bases sitting between them. The CDR3 loop spans 12 amino acids. This CDR3 is CSVEGLRETQYF. The CDR3 nucleotides read TGCAGCGTGGAGGGGTTGAGGGAGACGCAGTATTTT.

The rearrangement joins TRBV5-1 to TRBJ2-7, with 7 nucleotides matching TRBD1. Germline CDR1 is SGHRS and CDR2 is YFSETQ. Germline trimming cut 0 bases from V and 4 bases from J; bases unmatched to any gene: 10. The length of the CDR3 is 16 residues. In DNA form, the CDR3 reads TGCGCCAGCAGCTTGGAACAGGGGACGGGCAGATACGAGCAGTACTTC. Its protein is CASSLEQGTGRYEQYF. The full variable domain, its missing parts supplied by reference TRBV5-1 and TRBJ2-7, is KAGVTQTPRYLIKTRGQQVTLSCSPISGHRSVSWYQQTPGQGLQFLFEYFSETQRNKGNFPGRFSGRQFSNSRSEMNVSTLELGDSALYLCASSLEQGTGRYEQYFGPGTRLTVT.

Only one count was recorded for this clone. This sequence joins TRBV6-5 and TRBJ1-4; maybe TRBD1 (6 bases). Per germline, CDR1 MNHEY and CDR2 SVGAGI. The CDR3 loop spans 12 amino acids. Trimming pared 4 bases from V and 8 bases from J, leaving 8 bases between. CDR3 sequence (DNA): TGTGCCAGCAGTTGCAGGGGCGAAAAACTGTTTTTT. This sequence encodes CASSCRGEKLFF.

The chain combines TRBV9 with TRBJ2-2; D is ambiguous. Per germline, CDR1 SGDLS and CDR2 YYNGEE. Trimming took 3 bases from V and 1 from J, leaving 7 bases between them. This CDR3 region has 14 residues. Here the CDR3 DNA reads TGTGCCAGCAGCGCTCGGTGGAACACCGGGGAGCTGTTTTTT. This translates into CASSARWNTGELFF.

This rearrangement joins TRBV12-5 to TRBJ1-3; 8 nucleotides agree with TRBD1. Per germline, CDR1 LGHNT and CDR2 FRNRAP. The CDR3 is 16 residues long. J was trimmed by 8 bases and V by 4 bases; bases with no gene match: 13. CDR3 residues: CASGSVPGQAADTIYF. The DNA for the CDR3 is TGTGCTAGTGGTTCGGTCCCGGGACAGGCTGCGGACACCATATATTTT. Combining the CDR3 with reference TRBV12-5 and TRBJ1-3 gives the whole variable domain DARVTQTPRHKVTEMGQEVTMRCQPILGHNTVFWYRQTMMQGLELLAYFRNRAPLDDSGMPKDRFSAEMPDATLATLKIQPSEPRDSAVYFCASGSVPGQAADTIYFGEGSWLTVV.

J is TRBJ2-6 and V is TRBV14; D uncertain. Trimming stripped 0 bases from V and 0 bases from J, with 6 bases between. Germline V gives CDR1 SGHDN, CDR2 FVKESK. The CDR3 has 16 residues. In nucleotides, the CDR3 is TGTGCCAGCAGCCAAGATCCCATCTCTGGGGCCAACGTCCTGACTTTC. It yields the protein CASSQDPISGANVLTF. Complete variable domain (other parts from reference TRBV14 and TRBJ2-6): EAGVTQFPSHSVIEKGQTVTLRCDPISGHDNLYWYRRVMGKEIKFLLHFVKESKQDESGMPNNRFLAERTGGTYSTLKVQPAELEDSGVYFCASSQDPISGANVLTFGAGSRLTVL.

The chain has TRBV18 and TRBJ1-1, with TRBD1 matching 7 bases. The germline gives CDR1 KGHSH, CDR2 LQKENI. V lost 0 bases, J lost 1 base, and 5 bases stayed unmatched. The CDR3 covers 16 residues. CDR3 protein: CASSPPTGLGNTEAFF. The DNA for the CDR3 is TGTGCCAGCTCACCACCGACAGGGCTGGGGAACACTGAAGCTTTCTTT.

The rearrangement uses TRBV6-5 and TRBJ2-5; no firm D call. Trimming cost V 4 bases and J 5 bases, with 8 bases left between them. The CDR3 consists of 12 residues. Per the germline V gene, CDR1 is MNHEY and CDR2 is SVGAGI. CDR3 amino acids: CASSFQWETQYF. Written as DNA, the CDR3 is TGTGCCAGCAGTTTTCAGTGGGAGACCCAGTACTTC.

This rearrangement joins TRBV24-1 to TRBJ2-3, with 9 bases identical to TRBD1. Trimming took 3 bases from V and 4 from J; bases not matched to a gene: 7. The CDR3 loop spans 16 amino acids. Germline V gene data show CDR1 as KGHDR and CDR2 as SFDVKD. The CDR3 bases are TGTGCCACCAGTGATCCTACAGGGGGCGGCGCAGATACGCAGTATTTT. Its protein product is CATSDPTGGGADTQYF.

The chain links TRBV27 to TRBJ1-1; 9 bases map to TRBD1. With 5 bases clipped from V and 1 base from J, the junction kept 5 bases outside the gene matches. Germline CDR1 reads MNHEY; CDR2 reads SMNVEV (reference sequence). The CDR3 runs to 15 residues. This chain's CDR3 is CASSPGTGWNTEAFF. The CDR3 coding sequence is TGTGCCAGCAGTCCCGGGACAGGGTGGAACACTGAAGCTTTCTTT.

This clone was seen a single time. This chain uses TRBV3-1 (or the pseudogene TRBV3-2) with TRBJ1-1; tentatively, D is TRBD1 (5 bases). Germline V gene data show CDR1 as LGHDT and CDR2 as YNNKEL (reference sequence). The CDR3 has 16 residues. Trimming left V 0 bases short and J 6 bases short, with 17 bases between. The chain's CDR3 is CASSQDGGRVRAEAFF. Here the CDR3 DNA reads TGTGCCAGCAGCCAAGATGGGGGGAGGGTGCGGGCTGAAGCTTTCTTT.

The J gene is TRBJ1-2, the V gene TRBV6-5; 7 bases map to TRBD1. CDR1 and CDR2 from the germline V gene are MNHEY and SVGAGI. The CDR3 consists of 15 residues. J gave up 0 bases and V 6 bases, and 7 bases lay outside the gene matches. The CDR3 reads CASSPGQAANYGYTF. The CDR3 DNA is TGTGCCAGCAGCCCCGGACAGGCCGCTAACTATGGCTACACCTTC.

This chain links TRBV7-9 with TRBJ1-6; a possible D gene is TRBD1 (6 bases). CDR1 is SEHNR, CDR2 FQNEAQ, per germline (reference sequence). The CDR3 is 17 amino acids. The V gene lost 5 bases and the J gene lost 13 bases, with 27 bases spanning the gap. The CDR3 bases are TGTGCCAGCAGCGATTCGCAGGGGTTTTCTGGAGCGTGGCCCCTCCACTTT. Translating gives CASSDSQGFSGAWPLHF.

This chain uses TRBV2 with TRBJ2-1, with 10 bases that match TRBD2. V was pared by 6 bases and J by 7 bases, with 9 bases of the junction left unmatched. The CDR3 loop spans 15 amino acids. Germline values: CDR1 SNHLY, CDR2 FYNNEI. CDR3: CASSVTSGITNEQFF. In nucleotides, the CDR3 is TGTGCCAGCAGCGTAACTAGCGGGATTACGAATGAGCAGTTCTTC.

The rearrangement uses TRBV27 and TRBJ1-5, with a tentative D call TRBD1 (6 bases). Per the germline V gene, CDR1 is MNHEY and CDR2 is SMNVEV (reference sequence). The CDR3 contains 13 residues. V shed 3 bases and J shed 7 bases, with 10 bases lying between them. The DNA of the CDR3 is TGTGCCAGCAGTTTTAGGGGACACCAGCCCCAGCATTTT. It specifies CASSFRGHQPQHF.

The V and J genes are TRBV6-4 and TRBJ2-1; 9 positions agree with TRBD2. CDR1 is MRHNA and CDR2 is SNTAGT in the germline V gene. The CDR3 runs to 15 residues. With V trimmed by 5 bases and J by 5 bases, 7 bases remained unmatched. CDR3 residues: CASSILAGKNNEQFF. Here the CDR3 DNA reads TGTGCCAGCAGTATCCTAGCGGGGAAAAACAATGAGCAGTTCTTC.